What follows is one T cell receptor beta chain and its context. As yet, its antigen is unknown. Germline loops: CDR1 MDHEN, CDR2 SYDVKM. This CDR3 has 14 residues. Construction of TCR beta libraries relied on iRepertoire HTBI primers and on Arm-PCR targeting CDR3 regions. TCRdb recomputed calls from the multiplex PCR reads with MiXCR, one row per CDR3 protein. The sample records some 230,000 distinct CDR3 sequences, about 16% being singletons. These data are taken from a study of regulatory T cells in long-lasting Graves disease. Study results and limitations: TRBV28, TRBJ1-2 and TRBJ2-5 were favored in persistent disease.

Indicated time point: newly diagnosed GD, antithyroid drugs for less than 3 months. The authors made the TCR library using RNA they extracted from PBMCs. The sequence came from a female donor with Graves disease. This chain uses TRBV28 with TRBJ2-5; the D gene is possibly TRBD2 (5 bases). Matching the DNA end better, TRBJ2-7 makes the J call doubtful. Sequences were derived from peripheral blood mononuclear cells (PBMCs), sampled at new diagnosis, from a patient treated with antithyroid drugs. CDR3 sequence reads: CASSFEGNTYEQYF. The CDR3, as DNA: TGTGCCAGCAGTTTTGAGGGCAACACCTACGAGCAGTACTTC.